This TCR beta chain was recovered during a study of regulatory T cells in long-lasting Graves disease. Study-level points and caveats: When disease was persistent, TRBV28, TRBJ1-2 and TRBJ2-5 were the favored segments.

This clonotype was recorded at least ten times. Its antigen remains unknown. Time point in this sample: newly diagnosed GD, antithyroid drugs for less than 3 months. Researchers made the TCR library from RNA that was extracted from PBMCs. This CDR3 is 16 amino acids long. V shed 2 bases, J shed 3 bases, and the junction held 6 bases outside the gene matches. Germline CDR1 and CDR2: SNHLY and FYNNEI. Sequencing libraries for TCR beta were prepared with iRepertoire HTBI primers and Arm-PCR of CDR3 regions. One entry per CDR3 protein results from TCRdb running MiXCR on the multiplex PCR reads. Found here are fewer than 500,000 distinct CDR3 sequences, around 16% of them singletons; the top ten hold over 9%. This same sample was also part of a study on T cells in Graves' hyperthyroidism and ophthalmopathy.

This receptor was obtained from a man aged 40-55 years with Graves disease. The material was peripheral blood mononuclear cells (PBMCs), obtained at new diagnosis, from a patient treated with antithyroid drugs. V is TRBV2 and J is TRBJ2-2; 7 bases fit TRBD2. This chain's CDR3 is CASSERRGTYTGELFF. As DNA, the CDR3 is TGTGCCAGCAGTGAAAGGCGGGGGACTTACACCGGGGAGCTGTTTTTT.